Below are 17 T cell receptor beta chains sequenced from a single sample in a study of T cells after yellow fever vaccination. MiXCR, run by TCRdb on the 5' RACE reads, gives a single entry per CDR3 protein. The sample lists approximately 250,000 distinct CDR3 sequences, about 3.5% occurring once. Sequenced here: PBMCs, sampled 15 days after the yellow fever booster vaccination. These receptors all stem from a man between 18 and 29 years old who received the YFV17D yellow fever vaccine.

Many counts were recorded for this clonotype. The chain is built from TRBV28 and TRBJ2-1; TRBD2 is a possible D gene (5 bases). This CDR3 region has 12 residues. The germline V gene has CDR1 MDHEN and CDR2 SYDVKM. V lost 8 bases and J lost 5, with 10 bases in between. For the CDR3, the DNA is TGTGCCAGCGGGAGCGGTGACAATGAGCAGTTCTTC. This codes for CASGSGDNEQFF.

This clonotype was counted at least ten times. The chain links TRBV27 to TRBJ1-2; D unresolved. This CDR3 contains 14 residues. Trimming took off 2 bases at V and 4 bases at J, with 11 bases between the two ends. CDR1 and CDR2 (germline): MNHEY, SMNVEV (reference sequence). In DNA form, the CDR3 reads TGTGCCAGCAGTTTAAGCTGGGGAGGCTATGGCTACACCTTC. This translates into CASSLSWGGYGYTF.

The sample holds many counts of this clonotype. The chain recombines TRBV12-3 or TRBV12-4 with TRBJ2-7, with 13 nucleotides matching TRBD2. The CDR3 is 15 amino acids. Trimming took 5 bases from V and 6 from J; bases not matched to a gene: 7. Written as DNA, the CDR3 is TGTGCCAGCAGTCTAACTAGCGGGGGGGTCTCCGAGCAGTACTTC. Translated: CASSLTSGGVSEQYF.

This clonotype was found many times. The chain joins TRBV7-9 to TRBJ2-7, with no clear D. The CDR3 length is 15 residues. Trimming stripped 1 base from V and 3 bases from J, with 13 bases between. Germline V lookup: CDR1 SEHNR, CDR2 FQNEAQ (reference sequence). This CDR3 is CASSLVSLEFYEQYF. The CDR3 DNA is TGTGCCAGCAGCTTAGTTTCCCTGGAGTTCTACGAGCAGTACTTC.

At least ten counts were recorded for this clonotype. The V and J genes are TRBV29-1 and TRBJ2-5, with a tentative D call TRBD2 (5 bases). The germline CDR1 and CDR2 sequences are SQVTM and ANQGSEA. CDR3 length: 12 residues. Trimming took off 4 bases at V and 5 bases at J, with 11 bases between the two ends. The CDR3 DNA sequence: TGCAGCGTTGGAGGGCCCAAGGAGACCCAGTACTTC. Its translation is CSVGGPKETQYF.

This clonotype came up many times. The CDR3 sequence is CASSLALGGTEAFF. CDR3 DNA: TGCGCCAGCAGCTTGGCCCTAGGTGGCACTGAAGCTTTCTTT. This rearrangement joins TRBV5-1 to TRBJ1-1; D is undetermined. The CDR3 sequence is 14 residues long. Between the trimmed V and J ends, which lost 0 bases and 4 bases, there was a span of 10 bases. Looked up from germline, CDR1 is SGHRS and CDR2 is YFSETQ.

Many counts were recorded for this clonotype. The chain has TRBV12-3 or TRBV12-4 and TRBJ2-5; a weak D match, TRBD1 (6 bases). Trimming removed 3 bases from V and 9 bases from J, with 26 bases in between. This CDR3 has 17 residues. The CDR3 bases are TGTGCCAGCAGTTTTCTCGGGGCTACAGGGTACGATGAGGCCCAGTACTTC. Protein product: CASSFLGATGYDEAQYF.

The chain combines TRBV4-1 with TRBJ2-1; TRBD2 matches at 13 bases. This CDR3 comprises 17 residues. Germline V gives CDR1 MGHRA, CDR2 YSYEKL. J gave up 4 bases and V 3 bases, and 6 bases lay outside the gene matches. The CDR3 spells CASSQPGTSGAYNEQFF. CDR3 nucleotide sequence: TGCGCCAGCAGCCAGCCCGGGACTAGCGGGGCTTACAATGAGCAGTTCTTC.

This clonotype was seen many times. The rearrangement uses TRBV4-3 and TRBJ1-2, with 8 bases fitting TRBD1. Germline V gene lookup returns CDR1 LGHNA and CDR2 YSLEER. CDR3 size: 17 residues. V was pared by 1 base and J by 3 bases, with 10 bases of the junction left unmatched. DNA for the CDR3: TGCGCCAGCAGCCAAGGACCCTTCCAGGGGGCCGACTATGGCTACACCTTC. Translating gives CASSQGPFQGADYGYTF.

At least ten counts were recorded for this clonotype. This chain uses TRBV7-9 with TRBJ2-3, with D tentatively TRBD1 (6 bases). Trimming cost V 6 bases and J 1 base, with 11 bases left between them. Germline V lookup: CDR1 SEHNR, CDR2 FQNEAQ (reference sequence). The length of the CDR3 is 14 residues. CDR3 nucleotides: TGTGCCAGCAGACCAGGGGCTGGCACAGATACGCAGTATTTT. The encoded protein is CASRPGAGTDTQYF.

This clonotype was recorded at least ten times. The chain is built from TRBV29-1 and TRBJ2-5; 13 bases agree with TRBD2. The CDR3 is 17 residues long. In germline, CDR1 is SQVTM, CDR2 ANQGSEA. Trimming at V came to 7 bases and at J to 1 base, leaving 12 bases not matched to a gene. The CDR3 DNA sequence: TGCAGCGGCCGGCCCGGGACTAGCGGGACAAGCCAAGAGACCCAGTACTTC. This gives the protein CSGRPGTSGTSQETQYF.

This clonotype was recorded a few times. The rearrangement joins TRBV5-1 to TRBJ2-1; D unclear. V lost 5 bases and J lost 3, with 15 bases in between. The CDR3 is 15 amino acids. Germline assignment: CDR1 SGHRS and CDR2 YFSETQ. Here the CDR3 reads CASRLDGILYNEQFF. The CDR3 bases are TGCGCCAGCAGACTGGATGGCATCCTCTACAATGAGCAGTTCTTC.

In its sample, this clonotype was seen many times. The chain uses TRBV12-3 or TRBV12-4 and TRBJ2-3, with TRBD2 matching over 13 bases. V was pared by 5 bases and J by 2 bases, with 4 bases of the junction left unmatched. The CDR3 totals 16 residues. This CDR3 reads CASSRGLAGPTDTQYF. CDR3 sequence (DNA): TGTGCCAGCAGTCGGGGACTAGCGGGACCCACAGATACGCAGTATTTT.

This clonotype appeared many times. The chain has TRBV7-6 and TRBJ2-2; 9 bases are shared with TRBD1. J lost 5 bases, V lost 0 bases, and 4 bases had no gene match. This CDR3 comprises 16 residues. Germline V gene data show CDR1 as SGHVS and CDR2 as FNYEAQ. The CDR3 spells CASSLALGQGTGELFF. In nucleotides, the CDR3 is TGTGCCAGCAGCTTAGCTCTGGGACAGGGAACCGGGGAGCTGTTTTTT.

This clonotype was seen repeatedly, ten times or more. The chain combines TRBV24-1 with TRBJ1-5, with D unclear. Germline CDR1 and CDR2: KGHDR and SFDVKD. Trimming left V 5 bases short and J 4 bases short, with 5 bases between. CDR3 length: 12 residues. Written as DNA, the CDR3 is TGTGCCACCAGTGTTGGAAATCAGCCCCAGCATTTT. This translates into CATSVGNQPQHF.

CDR3 loop: CASSSDGSSYEQYF. Here the CDR3 DNA reads TGCGCCAGCAGTTCAGACGGGTCCTCCTACGAGCAGTACTTC. The chain uses TRBV5-1 and TRBJ2-7; D unresolved. The length of the CDR3 is 14 residues. Germline V gene data show CDR1 as SGHRS and CDR2 as YFSETQ. V lost 5 bases, J lost 0 bases, and 12 bases lay in between. The variable domain in full, with the rest retrieved from reference TRBV5-1 and TRBJ2-7, is KAGVTQTPRYLIKTRGQQVTLSCSPISGHRSVSWYQQTPGQGLQFLFEYFSETQRNKGNFPGRFSGRQFSNSRSEMNVSTLELGDSALYLCASSSDGSSYEQYFGPGTRLTVT.

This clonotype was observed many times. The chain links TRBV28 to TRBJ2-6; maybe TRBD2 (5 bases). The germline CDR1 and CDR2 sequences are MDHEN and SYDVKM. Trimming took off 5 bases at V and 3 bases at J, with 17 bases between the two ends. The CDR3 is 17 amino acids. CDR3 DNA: TGTGCCAGCAGTCTCGGTCGGCACGGGGTTGGGGCCAACGTCCTGACTTTC. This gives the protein CASSLGRHGVGANVLTF.